This T cell receptor beta chain was recovered during a study of Ad26.COV2.S vaccination and SARS-CoV-2 variants. In the study overall: Each vaccinee took Ad26.COV2.S intramuscularly, once or twice 56 days apart.

The protocol was immunoSEQ multiplex PCR, while the TCRdb copy is restricted to in-frame clones and leaves out a portion. There are 430,000 or so clones in the sample; roughly nine tenths occur only once, and approximately 2.5% lies in the top ten. This clone was counted a few times. As to treatment: 15 to 20 received Ad26.COV2.S at low or high dose, single or two shots; about 5 received placebo; per-sample allocation not given. The samples date from day 63 after the first vaccine or placebo injection. The sample was peripheral blood, taken in a trial of Ad26.COV2.S vaccine versus placebo. This receptor was identified in a person aged 18-60 years who received the Ad26.COV2.S COVID-19 vaccine or a placebo.

DNA for the CDR3: TGTGCCAGCAGTGTGGATGTCAACACTGAAGCTTTCTTT. Residues: CASSVDVNTEAFF. The chain uses TRBV2 and TRBJ1-1; D uncertain. Looked up from germline, CDR1 is SNHLY and CDR2 is FYNNEI. V lost 4 bases and J lost 2, with 8 bases in between. There are 13 residues in the CDR3.